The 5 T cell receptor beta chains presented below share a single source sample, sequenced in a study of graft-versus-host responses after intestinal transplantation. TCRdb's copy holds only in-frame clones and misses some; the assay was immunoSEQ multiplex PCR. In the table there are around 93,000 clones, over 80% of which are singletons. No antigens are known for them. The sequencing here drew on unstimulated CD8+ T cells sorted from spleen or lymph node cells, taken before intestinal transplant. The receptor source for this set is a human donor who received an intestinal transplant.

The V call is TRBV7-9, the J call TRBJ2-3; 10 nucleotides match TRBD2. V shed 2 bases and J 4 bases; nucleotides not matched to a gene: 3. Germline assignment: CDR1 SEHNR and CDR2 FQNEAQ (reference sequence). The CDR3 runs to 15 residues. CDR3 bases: TGTGCCAGCAGCTTAATACTAGCGGGATCAGATACGCAGTATTTT. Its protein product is CASSLILAGSDTQYF. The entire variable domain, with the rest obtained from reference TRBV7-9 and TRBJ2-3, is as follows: DTGVSQNPRHKITKRGQNVTFRCDPISEHNRLYWYRQTLGQGPEFLTYFQNEAQLEKSRLLSDRFSAERPKGSFSTLEIQRTEQGDSAMYLCASSLILAGSDTQYFGPGTRLTVL.

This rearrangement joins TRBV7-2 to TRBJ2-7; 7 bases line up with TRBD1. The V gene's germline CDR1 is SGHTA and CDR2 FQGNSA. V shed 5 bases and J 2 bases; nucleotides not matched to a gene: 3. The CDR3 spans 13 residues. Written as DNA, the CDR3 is TGTGCCAGCAGCCGGGACAGAACCTACGAGCAGTACTTC. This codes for CASSRDRTYEQYF.

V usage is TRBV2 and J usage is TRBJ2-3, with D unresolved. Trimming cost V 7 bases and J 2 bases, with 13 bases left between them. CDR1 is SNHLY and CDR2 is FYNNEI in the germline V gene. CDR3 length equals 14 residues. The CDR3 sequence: CASTEAAHTDTQYF. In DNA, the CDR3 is TGTGCCAGCACTGAGGCGGCTCACACAGATACGCAGTATTTT.

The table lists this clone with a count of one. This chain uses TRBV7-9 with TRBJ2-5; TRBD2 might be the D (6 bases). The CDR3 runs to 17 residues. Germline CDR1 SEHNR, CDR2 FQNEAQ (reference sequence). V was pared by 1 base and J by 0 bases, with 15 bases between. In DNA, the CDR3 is TGTGCCAGCAGCTTAGGCCGGGGCGGGGCCAACCAAGAGACCCAGTACTTC. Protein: CASSLGRGGANQETQYF.

Written as DNA, the CDR3 is TGCGCCAGCAGCCAAGCAGCCTGGGACAATGAGCAGTTCTTC. Its protein product is CASSQAAWDNEQFF. This chain uses TRBV4-1 with TRBJ2-1; D is unclear. The CDR3 is made up of 14 amino acids. Trimming removed 1 base from V and 5 bases from J, with 9 bases in between. The germline CDR1 and CDR2 sequences are MGHRA and YSYEKL.